Listed here are 17 T cell receptor beta chains from one sample, sequenced in a study of blood T cells in healthy people across ages. A second roughly 7 to 12 cycle PCR used barcoded and J-beta primers. TCRdb independently ran MiXCR on the 5' RACE reads; one entry per CDR3 protein. Among 700,000 or so distinct CDR3 sequences listed, around 43% were seen once. Sequencing was carried out using blood. The receptor set was obtained from a man older than 75 in good health.

The genes are TRBV12-3 or TRBV12-4 and TRBJ2-1; 8 bases fit TRBD1. V trimming: 7 bases; J trimming: 7 bases; junction bases outside the gene matches: 15. This CDR3 contains 16 residues. The CDR3 sequence is CASTPSGQGWDNEQFF. CDR3 DNA: TGTGCCAGCACCCCAAGCGGACAGGGATGGGATAATGAGCAGTTCTTC.

This clonotype has just a few counts. The CDR3 bases are TGTGCCAGCAGTGGATACAGGGCTATGGGAGAGACCCAGTACTTC. It is translated as CASSGYRAMGETQYF. The chain combines TRBV6-1 with TRBJ2-5; D is perhaps TRBD1 (6 bases). V was shortened by 4 bases and J by 4 bases, with 16 bases between the two germline ends. The CDR3 runs to 15 residues. Germline V gives CDR1 MNHNS, CDR2 SASEGT.

The genes are TRBV4-1 and TRBJ1-1; the D is unclear. Deletions cut 0 bases from V and 5 bases from J, with 4 bases between. Germline CDR1 is MGHRA and CDR2 is YSYEKL. This CDR3 comprises 12 residues. The CDR3 here is CASSQDRTEAFF. CDR3 in DNA: TGCGCCAGCAGCCAAGATAGAACTGAAGCTTTCTTT.

The chain links TRBV20-1 to TRBJ2-2, with 10 bases aligning to TRBD2. Germline loops: CDR1 DFQATT, CDR2 SNEGSKA (reference sequence). Unmatched junction bases numbered 7, after V lost 2 bases and J lost 4 bases. The CDR3 consists of 16 residues. CDR3 sequence: CSARSGGAGGTGELFF. The CDR3 nucleotides read TGCAGTGCTAGAAGCGGGGGGGCTGGGGGCACCGGGGAGCTGTTTTTT.

V is TRBV6-2 or TRBV6-3 and J is TRBJ1-1; D possibly corresponds to TRBD1 (5 bases). The CDR3 is 17 amino acids. Trimming removed 6 bases at V and 2 bases at J, with 22 bases between. Germline V gives CDR1 MNHEY, CDR2 SVGEGT. CDR3 in DNA: TGTGCCAGCAGCCGATCCGGGGTTGGGGGAAGAAACACTGAAGCTTTCTTT. Its translation is CASSRSGVGGRNTEAFF.

The V gene is TRBV2, the J gene TRBJ2-7; possibly TRBD1 for D (8 bases). The DNA end favors TRBJ2-5, so the J call may be wrong. The germline CDR1 and CDR2 sequences are SNHLY and FYNNEI. The CDR3 length is 15 residues. The CDR3 nucleotides are TGTGCCAGCAGTGAAAACAGGGGGGGCCAAGAGACCCAGTACTTC. Protein product: CASSENRGGQETQYF.

V gene TRBV6-2 or TRBV6-3 combines with J gene TRBJ2-1; no reliable D call. V lost 6 bases to trimming and J lost 3 bases, with 21 bases between them. There are 17 residues in the CDR3. Germline lookup yields CDR1 MNHEY and CDR2 SVGEGT. The CDR3: CASSQKGRTTLYNEQFF. The CDR3 coding sequence is TGTGCCAGCAGCCAAAAAGGACGAACGACACTCTACAATGAGCAGTTCTTC.

This clonotype has more than one count but fewer than ten. The chain carries TRBV3-1 and TRBJ1-6; 8 nucleotides align to TRBD1. CDR3 length: 15 amino acids. Germline V gene lookup returns CDR1 LGHDT and CDR2 YNNKEL (reference sequence). The V gene end was trimmed by 3 bases and the J gene end by 2 bases; junction bases not matched to a gene: 0. The CDR3 DNA reads as TGTGCCAGCAGCCAGGGACAGGCCTATAATTCACCCCTCCACTTT. Protein: CASSQGQAYNSPLHF.

The chain carries TRBV20-1 and TRBJ2-5, with D perhaps matching TRBD2 (6 bases). Looked up from germline, CDR1 is DFQATT and CDR2 is SNEGSKA (reference sequence). With 7 bases removed from V and 7 bases from J, the gap between germline ends came to 13 bases. The CDR3 length is 11 residues. The CDR3: CSEGGSRTQYF. The CDR3 nucleotides read TGCAGTGAGGGAGGTTCGAGGACCCAGTACTTC.

CDR3 DNA: TGTGCCAGCAGCCAGGACGCGACGGATACGCAGTATTTT. Translation gives CASSQDATDTQYF. The chain couples TRBV12-3 or TRBV12-4 to TRBJ2-3; D gene ambiguous. The CDR3 length is 13 residues. The germline V and J ends were trimmed by 6 bases and 6 bases, with 13 bases remaining between them.

The V call is TRBV20-1, the J call TRBJ2-3, with TRBD2 identical over 7 bases. In germline, CDR1 is DFQATT, CDR2 SNEGSKA (reference sequence). The CDR3 spans 18 residues. CDR3 nucleotide sequence: TGCAGGGTGCCCCGGGGAAGTGCGGGGGACCCTAGCACAGATACGCAGTATTTT. Translation gives CRVPRGSAGDPSTDTQYF.

To note about this clonotype: At one boundary the junction diverges from the germline segment, which might be a read error. V gene TRBV20-1 combines with J gene TRBJ1-5; 8 nucleotides align to TRBD1. The CDR3 is 15 residues long. CDR1 and CDR2 from the germline V gene are DFQATT and SNEGSKA (reference sequence). CDR3 sequence: CSARETGVRNQPQHF. The CDR3, as DNA: TGCAGTGCTAGAGAGACAGGGGTAAGGAATCAGCCCCAGCATTTC.

The CDR3 sequence is CASSYSPGAGEKLFF. The CDR3 DNA is TGTGCCAGCAGTTACTCCCCCGGGGCGGGGGAAAAACTGTTTTTT. The rearrangement joins TRBV6-5 to TRBJ1-4, with a tentative D call TRBD1 (5 bases). Germline CDR1 and CDR2: MNHEY and SVGAGI. Trimming stripped 0 bases from V and 8 bases from J, with 13 bases between. CDR3 size: 15 residues.

This clonotype turned up a few times. This chain uses TRBV21-1 with TRBJ2-3; the D segment call TRBD2 is taken from the table without a DNA check. TRBV21-1 is a pseudogene. The CDR3 is made up of 16 amino acids. CDR3 in amino acids: CASSKRPGLPTDTQYF. The CDR3 region has the DNA TGTGCCAGCAGCAAGAGACCGGGACTCCCCACAGATACGCAGTATTTT.

The chain couples TRBV6-5 to TRBJ1-2; D gene ambiguous. This CDR3 contains 14 residues. V lost 2 bases to trimming and J lost 1 base, with 8 bases between them. Germline loops: CDR1 MNHEY, CDR2 SVGAGI. The chain's CDR3 is CASSYGTLNYGYTF. The DNA for the CDR3 is TGTGCCAGCAGTTACGGCACGCTTAACTATGGCTACACCTTC.

With regard to this clonotype: Possible read error: a much larger clone is one base away. The J gene is TRBJ2-1, the V gene TRBV2; 8 bases agree with TRBD1. CDR1 and CDR2 (germline): SNHLY, FYNNEI. Trimming removed 1 base from V and 10 bases from J; junction bases left unmatched: 9. The CDR3 is 15 residues long. The CDR3 nucleotides read TGTGCCAGCAGTGAAGGGCAGGGGGCCACCTACGAGCAGTTCTTC. It encodes CASSEGQGATYEQFF.

This clonotype has a handful of counts. V gene TRBV2 combines with J gene TRBJ1-2; no reliable D call. Germline values: CDR1 SNHLY, CDR2 FYNNEI. The CDR3 has 15 residues. V lost 3 bases and J lost 4, with 15 bases in between. CDR3: CASSEDGLSGYGYTF. DNA of the CDR3: TGTGCCAGCAGTGAGGACGGATTATCGGGCTATGGCTACACCTTC.